The present entry profiles one TCR beta chain with its context. Using immunoSEQ multiplex PCR, the repertoire was profiled, and TCRdb retains in-frame clones only, with some absent. Altogether about 80,000 clones are present, approximately 93% being singletons, with the ten largest covering 0.41%. The data are from a study of technical replicates of blood from a handful of donors. V was pared by 0 bases and J by 1 base, with 2 bases of the junction left unmatched. The CDR3 contains 15 residues. Germline CDR1 reads ENHRY; CDR2 reads SYGVKD. The sample was T cells isolated from PBMCs. This sequence was found in a human donor in good health. This chain connects TRBV10-3 to TRBJ2-7, with 8 bases matching TRBD1. The CDR3 loop reads CAISESWDRSYEQYF. In nucleotides, the CDR3 is TGTGCCATCAGTGAGTCGTGGGACAGGTCCTACGAGCAGTACTTC.